This T cell receptor (beta chain) was retrieved from a study of shared clonotypes between healthy human individuals. Genomic DNA from each subset was divided evenly over several immunoSEQ plates. Produced via immunoSEQ multiplex PCR; TCRdb's table is partial and in-frame only. This sample has fewer than 200,000 clones, with about 93% found just once. Study-level findings and limits: A reduction in generation probabilities was seen for non-shared clonotypes relative to those shared by all four donors. Memory subsets generally showed lower estimated richness than naive subsets. A limitation of the genetic and exposure-history diversity represented arose from few donors.

In regard to this clone: The antigen is undetermined.

CDR3 size: 15 residues. Germline lookup yields CDR1 MNHEY and CDR2 SVGAGI. Deletions cut 0 bases from V and 0 bases from J, with 6 bases between. The chain has TRBV6-5 and TRBJ2-1; D unclear. The origin of this receptor is a young woman in good health. Sequencing used naive CD4+ T cells sorted from blood. Documented subset: CD45RA+ positively selected. This CDR3 is CASSYSFFSYNEQFF. The CDR3 nucleotides are TGTGCCAGCAGTTACTCTTTTTTCTCCTACAATGAGCAGTTCTTC.